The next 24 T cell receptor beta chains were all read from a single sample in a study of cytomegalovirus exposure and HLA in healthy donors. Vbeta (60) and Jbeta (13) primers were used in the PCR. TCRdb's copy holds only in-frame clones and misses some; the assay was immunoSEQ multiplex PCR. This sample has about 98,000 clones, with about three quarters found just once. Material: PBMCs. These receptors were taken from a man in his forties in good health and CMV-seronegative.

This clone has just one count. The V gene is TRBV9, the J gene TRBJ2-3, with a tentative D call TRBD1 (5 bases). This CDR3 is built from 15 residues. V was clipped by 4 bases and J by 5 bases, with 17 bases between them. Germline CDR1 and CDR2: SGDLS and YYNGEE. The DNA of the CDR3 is TGTGCCAGCAGCCCCCGTGGCGGCCAGGGAGATACGCAGTATTTT. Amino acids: CASSPRGGQGDTQYF.

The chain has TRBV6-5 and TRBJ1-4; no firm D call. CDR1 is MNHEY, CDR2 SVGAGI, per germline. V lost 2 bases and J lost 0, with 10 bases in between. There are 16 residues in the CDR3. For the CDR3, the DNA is TGTGCCAGCAGTTACGAGAGGCGGGCAACTAATGAAAAACTGTTTTTT. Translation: CASSYERRATNEKLFF.

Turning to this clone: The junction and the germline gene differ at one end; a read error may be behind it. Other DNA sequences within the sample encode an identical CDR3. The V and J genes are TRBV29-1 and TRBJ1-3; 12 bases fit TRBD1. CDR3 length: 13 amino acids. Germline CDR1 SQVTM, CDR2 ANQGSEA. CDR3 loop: CSAGDRGRDTIYF. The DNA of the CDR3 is TGCAGCGCCGGGGACAGGGGGCGCGACACAATATATTTT.

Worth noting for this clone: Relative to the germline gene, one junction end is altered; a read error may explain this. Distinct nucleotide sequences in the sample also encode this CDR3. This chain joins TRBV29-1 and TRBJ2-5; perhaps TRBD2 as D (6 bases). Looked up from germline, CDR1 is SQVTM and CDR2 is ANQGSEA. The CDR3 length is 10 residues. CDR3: CSGTVETQYF. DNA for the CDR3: TGTAGCGGTACAGTGGAGACCCAGTACTTC.

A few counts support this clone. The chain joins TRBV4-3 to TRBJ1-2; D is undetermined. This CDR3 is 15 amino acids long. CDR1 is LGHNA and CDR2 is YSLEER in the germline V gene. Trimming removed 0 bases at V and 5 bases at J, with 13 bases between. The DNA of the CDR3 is TGCGCCAGCAGCCAAGAACCGGGAGTCGGGTATGGCTACACCTTC. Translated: CASSQEPGVGYGYTF.

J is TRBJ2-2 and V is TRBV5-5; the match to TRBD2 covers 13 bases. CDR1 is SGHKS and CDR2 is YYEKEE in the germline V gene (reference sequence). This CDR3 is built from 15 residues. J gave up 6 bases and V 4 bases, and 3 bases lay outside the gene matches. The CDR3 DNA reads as TGTGCCAGCAGCCCTGGACTAGCGGGGGCCGGGGAGCTGTTTTTT. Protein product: CASSPGLAGAGELFF.

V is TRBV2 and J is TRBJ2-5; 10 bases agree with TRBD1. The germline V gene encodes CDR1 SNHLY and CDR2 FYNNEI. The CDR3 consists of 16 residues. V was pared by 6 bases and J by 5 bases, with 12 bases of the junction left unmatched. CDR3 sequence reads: CASRARGQGRRETQYF. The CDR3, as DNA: TGTGCCAGCAGGGCTCGGGGACAGGGGCGGAGGGAGACCCAGTACTTC.

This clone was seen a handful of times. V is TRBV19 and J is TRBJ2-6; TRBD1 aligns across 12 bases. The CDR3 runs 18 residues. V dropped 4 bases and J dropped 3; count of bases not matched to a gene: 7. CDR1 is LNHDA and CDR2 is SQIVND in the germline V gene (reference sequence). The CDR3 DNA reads TGTGCCAGTAGTACCCCGGGACAGGGGGCTATTGGGGCCAACGTCCTGACTTTC. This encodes CASSTPGQGAIGANVLTF.

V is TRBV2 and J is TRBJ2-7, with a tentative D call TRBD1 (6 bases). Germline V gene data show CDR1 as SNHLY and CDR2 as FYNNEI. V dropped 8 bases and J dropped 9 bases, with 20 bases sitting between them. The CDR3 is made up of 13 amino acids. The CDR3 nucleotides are TGTGCCAGCGGTATAACAGGGTCGGACGGGCAGTACTTC. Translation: CASGITGSDGQYF.

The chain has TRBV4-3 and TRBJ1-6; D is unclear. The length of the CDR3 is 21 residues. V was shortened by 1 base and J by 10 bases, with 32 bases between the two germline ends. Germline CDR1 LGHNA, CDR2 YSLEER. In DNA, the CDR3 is TGCGCCAGCAGCCAAGGATGGTCTGCAGCGAATGGAGTTGGATCCACCTCACCCCTCCACTTT. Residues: CASSQGWSAANGVGSTSPLHF.

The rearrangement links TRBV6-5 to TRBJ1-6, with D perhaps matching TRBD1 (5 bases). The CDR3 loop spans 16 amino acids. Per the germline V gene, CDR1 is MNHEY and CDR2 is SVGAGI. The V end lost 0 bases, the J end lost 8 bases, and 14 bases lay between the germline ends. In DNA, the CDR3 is TGTGCCAGCAGTTACTCGAGAGGAAGGGGTTATTCACCCCTCCACTTT. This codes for CASSYSRGRGYSPLHF.

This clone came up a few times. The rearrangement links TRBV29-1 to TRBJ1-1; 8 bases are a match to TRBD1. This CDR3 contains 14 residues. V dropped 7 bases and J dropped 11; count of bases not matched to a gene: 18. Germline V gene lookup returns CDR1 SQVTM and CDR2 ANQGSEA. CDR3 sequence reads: CSAKILLDRGYAFF. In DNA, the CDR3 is TGCAGCGCGAAAATCTTATTAGACAGGGGTTACGCTTTCTTT.

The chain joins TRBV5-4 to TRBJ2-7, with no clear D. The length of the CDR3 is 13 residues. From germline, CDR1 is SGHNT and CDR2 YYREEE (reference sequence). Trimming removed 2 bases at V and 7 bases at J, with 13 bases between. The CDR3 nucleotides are TGTGCCAGCAGCTTTCGCGGAGCAGAAGAGCAGTACTTC. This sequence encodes CASSFRGAEEQYF.

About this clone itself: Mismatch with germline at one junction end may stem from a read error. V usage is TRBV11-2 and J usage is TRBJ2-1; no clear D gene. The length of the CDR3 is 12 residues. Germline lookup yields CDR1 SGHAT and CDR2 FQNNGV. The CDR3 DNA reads TGTGCCAGTGGCCCTTCCCTCAATGGGCAGTTCTTC. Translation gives CASGPSLNGQFF.

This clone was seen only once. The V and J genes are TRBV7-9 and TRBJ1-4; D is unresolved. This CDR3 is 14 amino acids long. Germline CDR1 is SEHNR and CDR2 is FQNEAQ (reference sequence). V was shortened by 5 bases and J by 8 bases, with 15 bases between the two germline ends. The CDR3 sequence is CASSKDQRKEKLFF. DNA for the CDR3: TGTGCCAGCAGCAAGGACCAGCGGAAGGAAAAACTGTTTTTT.

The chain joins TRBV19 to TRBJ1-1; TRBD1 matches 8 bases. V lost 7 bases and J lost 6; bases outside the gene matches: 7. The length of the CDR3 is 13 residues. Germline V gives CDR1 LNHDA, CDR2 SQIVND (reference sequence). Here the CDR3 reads CASTPRQGSEAFF. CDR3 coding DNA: TGTGCCAGTACGCCGAGACAGGGGTCTGAAGCTTTCTTT.

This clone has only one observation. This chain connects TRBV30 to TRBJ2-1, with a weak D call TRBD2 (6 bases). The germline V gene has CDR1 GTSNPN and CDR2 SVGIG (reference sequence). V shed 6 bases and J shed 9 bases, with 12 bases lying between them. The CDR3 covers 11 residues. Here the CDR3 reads CACKEEGEQFF. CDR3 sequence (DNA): TGTGCCTGTAAAGAGGAGGGTGAGCAGTTCTTC.

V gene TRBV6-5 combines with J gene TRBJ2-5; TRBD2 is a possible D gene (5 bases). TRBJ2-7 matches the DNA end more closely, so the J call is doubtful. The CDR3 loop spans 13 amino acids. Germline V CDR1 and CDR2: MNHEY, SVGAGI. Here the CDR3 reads CASSRTGDYEQYF. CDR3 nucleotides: TGTGCCAGCAGTCGTACCGGGGACTACGAGCAGTACTTC.

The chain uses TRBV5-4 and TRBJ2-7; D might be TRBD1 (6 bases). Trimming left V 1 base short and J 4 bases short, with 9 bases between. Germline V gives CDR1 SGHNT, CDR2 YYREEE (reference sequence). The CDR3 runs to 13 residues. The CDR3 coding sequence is TGTGCCAGCAGCTTGACAGGGTCGTACGAGCAGTACTTC. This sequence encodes CASSLTGSYEQYF.

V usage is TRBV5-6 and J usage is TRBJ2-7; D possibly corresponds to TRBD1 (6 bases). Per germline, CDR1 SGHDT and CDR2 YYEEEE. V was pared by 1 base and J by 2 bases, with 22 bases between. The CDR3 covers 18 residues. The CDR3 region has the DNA TGTGCCAGCAGCTTGACGGTTCAGATCTGGGACAATCCCTACGAGCAGTACTTC. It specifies CASSLTVQIWDNPYEQYF.

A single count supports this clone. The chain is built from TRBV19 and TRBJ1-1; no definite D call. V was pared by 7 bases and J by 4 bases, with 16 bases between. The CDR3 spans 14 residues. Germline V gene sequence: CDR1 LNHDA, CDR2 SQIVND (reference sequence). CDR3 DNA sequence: TGTGCCAGTACCCCGGAGGGTTGGGTCACTGAAGCTTTCTTT. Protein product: CASTPEGWVTEAFF.

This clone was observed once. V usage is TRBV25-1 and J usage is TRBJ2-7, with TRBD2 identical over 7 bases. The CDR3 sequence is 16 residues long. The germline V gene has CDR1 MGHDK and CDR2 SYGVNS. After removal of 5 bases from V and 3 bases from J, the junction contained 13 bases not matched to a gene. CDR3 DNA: TGTGCCAGCAGTCCCTTTTCGGGGGGATTATACTACGAGCAGTACTTC. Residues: CASSPFSGGLYYEQYF.

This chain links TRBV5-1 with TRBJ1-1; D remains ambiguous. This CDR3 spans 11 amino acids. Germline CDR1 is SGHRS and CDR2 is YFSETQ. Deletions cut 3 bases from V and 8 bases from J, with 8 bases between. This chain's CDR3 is CASSSEVEAFF. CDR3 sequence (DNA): TGCGCCAGCAGCTCGGAGGTGGAAGCTTTCTTT.

The chain's CDR3 is CASSFRAGGPGSEQYF. The CDR3 DNA reads as TGTGCCAGCAGCTTCCGAGCGGGGGGCCCTGGATCCGAGCAGTACTTC. The J gene is TRBJ2-7, the V gene TRBV9; 9 bases agree with TRBD2. The germline CDR1 and CDR2 sequences are SGDLS and YYNGEE. V shed 4 bases, J shed 6 bases, and the junction held 14 bases outside the gene matches. This CDR3 spans 16 amino acids.